These T cell receptor beta chains were read from a single sample in a study of blood T cell repertoires in COVID-19. Produced via immunoSEQ multiplex PCR; TCRdb's table is partial and in-frame only. Of 200,000 to 300,000 clones listed, approximately 83% are singletons. The sample was peripheral blood. The receptor source for this set is a woman between 25 and 40 years old who had recovered from COVID-19. The CDR3 runs from the conserved cysteine through the conserved F or W. The order of the fields is clone size, J gene, D gene, V gene, CDR3 DNA, CDR3 protein. The D gene is left open where the match is weak. Not all rows give a size; the values are once, few, many and, for expanded clones, a class.

- | TRBJ1-1 | - | TRBV19 | TGTGCCAGTAGTTCACCCACTGGGGGGGGCGTTTCAGAGAAGAACACTGAAGCTTTCTTT | CASSSPTGGGVSEKNTEAFF
once | TRBJ1-3 | - | TRBV7-9 | TGTGCCAGCAGCTTGAGCGTGACCTACTCTGGAAACACCATATATTTT | CASSLSVTYSGNTIYF
few | TRBJ2-1 | TRBD2 | TRBV10-2 | TGCGCCAGCAAAATCCGAGGACTAGACGATGAGCAGTTCTTC | CASKIRGLDDEQFF
- | TRBJ2-7 | - | TRBV2 | TGTGCCAGCAGTGAAGCCTTCCCCCAGGCATCCGAGCAGTACTTC | CASSEAFPQASEQYF
- | TRBJ2-3 | TRBD2 | TRBV18 | TGTGCCAGCTGTCCCTGGGGGGGGAGCACAGATACGCAGTATTTT | CASCPWGGSTDTQYF
- | TRBJ1-1 | - | TRBV11-2 | TGTGCCAGCAATCCCCTGGGGGGGATGTGGAACACTGAAGCTTTCTTT | CASNPLGGMWNTEAFF
- | TRBJ2-2 | TRBD1 | TRBV5-1 | TGCGCCAGCAGCACCGGGACAGGGGACACCGGGGAGCTGTTTTTT | CASSTGTGDTGELFF
once | TRBJ1-1 | - | TRBV19 | TGTGCCAGTAGTATAGGGGCAGGGGTTAAGAACACTGAAGCTTTCTTT | CASSIGAGVKNTEAFF
- | TRBJ1-2 | - | TRBV5-1 | TGCGCCAGCAGGTATACAGCTAACTATGGCTACACCTTC | CASRYTANYGYTF
many | TRBJ2-7 | TRBD2 | TRBV6-1 | TGTGCCAGCAGTGAAGCGAATAGCGGGGCTTACGAGCAGTACTTC | CASSEANSGAYEQYF
- | TRBJ1-4 | - | TRBV4-3 | TGCGCCAGCAGCCAAGATCGGGTGGTCCGCCTTGGTGAAAAACTGTTTTTT | CASSQDRVVRLGEKLFF
few | TRBJ1-3 | - | TRBV5-6 | TGTGCCAGCAGCTTCTTGGCACAGGGAGGAAACACCATATATTTT | CASSFLAQGGNTIYF
- | TRBJ1-4 | TRBD1 | TRBV4-1 | TGCGCCAGCAGCCAGGAACAGGGGGATGGTGAAAAACTGTTTTTT | CASSQEQGDGEKLFF
- | TRBJ2-6 | TRBD2 | TRBV4-2 | TGTGCCAGCAGCCAAGTGAAACTAGCGGGGGGGCTTAGTGGGGCCAACGTCCTGACTTTC | CASSQVKLAGGLSGANVLTF
- | TRBJ1-2 | - | TRBV4-1 | TGCGCCAGCAGCCAAGGGTATTCGGGTCGGTCAAACTATGGCTACACCTTC | CASSQGYSGRSNYGYTF
- | TRBJ1-2 | - | TRBV30 | TGTGCCTGGAGTGCCCAAGGGACAAAAAACTATGGCTACACCTTC | CAWSAQGTKNYGYTF
- | TRBJ2-1 | - | TRBV9 | TGTGCCAGCAGCGTAGCCCCCACAGGCAATGAGCAGTTCTTC | CASSVAPTGNEQFF
- | TRBJ2-3 | TRBD2 | TRBV7-3 | TGTGCCAGCAGCCCCTCACGCGGGGGGCGCACAGATACGCAGTATTTT | CASSPSRGGRTDTQYF
- | TRBJ1-4 | - | TRBV7-9 | TGTGCCAGCAGCTTAGGGCAGGGGACAAATGAAAAACTGTTTTTT | CASSLGQGTNEKLFF
- | TRBJ2-5 | TRBD1 | TRBV14 | TGTGCCAGCAGCGAGGGGACAGTCAAATGGGAGACCCAGTACTTC | CASSEGTVKWETQYF
- | TRBJ2-1 | TRBD1 | TRBV3-1/TRBV3-2 | TGTGCCAGCAGCCCTAGACAGGGCTACAATGAGCAGTTCTTC | CASSPRQGYNEQFF
- | TRBJ2-5 | TRBD2 | TRBV5-5 | TGTGCCAGCAGCTTCTCAGGGAGGGTGGAACAAGAGACCCAGTACTTC | CASSFSGRVEQETQYF
- | TRBJ2-7 | - | TRBV11-1 | TGTGCCAGCAGCTTAGTAGGGGAAGATTACGAGCAGTACTTC | CASSLVGEDYEQYF
- | TRBJ2-7 | TRBD1 | TRBV6-6 | TGTGCCAGCAGAGGAGCCGGGACAGGGTCCTACGAGCAGTACTTC | CASRGAGTGSYEQYF
once | TRBJ2-7 | - | TRBV7-6 | TGTGCCAGCAGCTTAGGAGGGATGGTGGGACTTTCCTACGAGCAGTACTTC | CASSLGGMVGLSYEQYF
- | TRBJ1-2 | - | TRBV19 | TGTGCCAGTAGTATAGGAGTAGCCAGGGATGGCTACACCTTC | CASSIGVARDGYTF
- | TRBJ1-5 | - | TRBV19 | TGTGCCAGTAGCCCGATCGCCGGGAGCAATCAGCCCCAGCATTTT | CASSPIAGSNQPQHF
once | TRBJ1-4 | TRBD1 | TRBV4-1 | TGCGCCAGCAGCCAACGACAGGGTGTAGAAAAACTGTTTTTT | CASSQRQGVEKLFF
- | TRBJ2-2 | - | TRBV27 | TGTGCCAGCAGTCGGACTATTTACCCCCCGAACACCGGGGAGCTGTTTTTT | CASSRTIYPPNTGELFF
- | TRBJ1-1 | TRBD1 | TRBV7-2 | TGTGCCAGCAGCTTGGACAGGGTAACTGAAGCTTTCTTT | CASSLDRVTEAFF
- | TRBJ1-2 | - | TRBV7-9 | TGTGCCAGCAGCTTAACCCCCAGGGCCCCTTATGGCTACACCTTC | CASSLTPRAPYGYTF
- | TRBJ2-1 | TRBD1 | TRBV4-1 | TGCGCCAGCAGCCGCCCTCCCGGGACAGGGGGCTACAATGAGCAGTTCTTC | CASSRPPGTGGYNEQFF
- | TRBJ2-3 | TRBD2 | TRBV30 | TGTGCCTGGAGTGTAGGGACTACCACAGATACGCAGTATTTT | CAWSVGTTTDTQYF
- | TRBJ2-3 | - | TRBV5-1 | TGCGCCAGCAGCTCTAAGACCCTTAGGAGTATCACACCAGATACGCAGTATTTT | CASSSKTLRSITPDTQYF
- | TRBJ2-5 | - | TRBV19 | TGTGCCAGTAGTATTGGGGCAGAGCCAATTGTGGAGACCCAGTACTTC | CASSIGAEPIVETQYF
- | TRBJ1-2 | - | TRBV5-1 | TGCGCCAGCAGCTTGGAACAGGGATACGGCTACACCTTC | CASSLEQGYGYTF
- | TRBJ1-1 | TRBD1 | TRBV2 | TGTGCCAGCAGGTACGGGACAGGGTCGAACACTGAAGCTTTCTTT | CASRYGTGSNTEAFF
many | TRBJ2-3 | - | TRBV6-5 | TGTGCCAGCAGTTACGGGACACCCGGAGATACGCAGTATTTT | CASSYGTPGDTQYF
- | TRBJ2-1 | - | TRBV2 | TGTGCCAGCAGTGAAAACAGGCCGGTGTTCTTC | CASSENRPVFF
- | TRBJ1-1 | - | TRBV3-1/TRBV3-2 | TGTGCCAGCAGCCACACAGGGACCGGTGAAGCTTTCTTT | CASSHTGTGEAFF
- | TRBJ2-5 | - | TRBV7-3 | TGTGCCAGCAGCTCGTCGACTAGATCTGAGACCCAGTACTTC | CASSSSTRSETQYF
many | TRBJ1-2 | TRBD1 | TRBV3-1/TRBV3-2 | TGTGCCAGCAGCCATGCGGACAGGTATGGCTATGGCTACACCTTC | CASSHADRYGYGYTF
- | TRBJ2-3 | TRBD2 | TRBV4-1 | TGCGCCAGCAGCGGAATAGCGGGGGTTGCAGATACGCAGTATTTT | CASSGIAGVADTQYF
once | TRBJ2-5 | - | TRBV19 | TGTGCCAGTAGTATAGGCCTCTTGTCGGCCCAGTACTTC | CASSIGLLSAQYF
- | TRBJ2-2 | TRBD1 | TRBV6-5 | TGTGCCAGCAGTTACCGGGACAGGGCACGTGGGGAGCTGTTTTTT | CASSYRDRARGELFF
few | TRBJ1-6 | - | TRBV12-5 | TGTGCTAGTGGTTTTAGTTCACCCCTCCACTTT | CASGFSSPLHF
- | TRBJ2-3 | TRBD1 | TRBV6-1 | TGTGCCAGCAGTGAACTAGTTACAGGGGGCTTCGCAGATACGCAGTATTTT | CASSELVTGGFADTQYF
- | TRBJ2-2 | - | TRBV11-3 | TGTGCCAGCAGTCAAGCACAGGGTAGGGGCACCGGGGAGCTGTTTTTT | CASSQAQGRGTGELFF
- | TRBJ1-4 | TRBD1 | TRBV5-5 | TGTGCCAGCAGCCGATACCAGGGGGAGGCTGAAAAACTGTTTTTT | CASSRYQGEAEKLFF
- | TRBJ2-5 | - | TRBV5-5 | TGTGCCAGCAGCTTGGCCGGGACATCCCAGTACTTC | CASSLAGTSQYF
- | TRBJ2-7 | - | TRBV20-1 | TGCAGTGCTAGTCCCAACGGCTACGAGCAGTACTTC | CSASPNGYEQYF
- | TRBJ2-1 | - | TRBV4-1 | TGCGCCAGCAGCCAACACGACAGGTCATGGTACAATGAGCAGTTCTTC | CASSQHDRSWYNEQFF
few | TRBJ2-5 | - | TRBV5-6 | TGTGCCAGCACCCGGAGGAGGGGAGAGACCCAGTACTTC | CASTRRRGETQYF
few | TRBJ1-2 | TRBD1 | TRBV6-5 | TGTGCCAGCAGTACACGGACAGGGGAGGACTATGGCTACACCTTC | CASSTRTGEDYGYTF
- | TRBJ1-1 | - | TRBV15 | TGTGCCACCAGCAGAGATCTGGCAGGGAACACTGAAGCTTTCTTT | CATSRDLAGNTEAFF